These 10 T cell receptor beta chains originate from one sample sequenced in a study of graft-versus-host responses after intestinal transplantation. These TCRs' antigens remain unknown. Sequencing was performed with immunoSEQ multiplex PCR; in TCRdb, only in-frame clones are kept and a portion is missing. The data show 73,000 or so clones, around 87% seen once. The specimen comprised unstimulated CD8+ T cells sorted from spleen or lymph node cells, sampled before transplant. The receptor source for this set is a human donor who was the organ donor for an intestinal transplant.

J is TRBJ2-7 and V is TRBV6-6; D is ambiguous. The germline gives CDR1 MNHNY, CDR2 SVGAGI (reference sequence). The CDR3 length is 13 residues. V dropped 5 bases and J dropped 4 bases, with 12 bases sitting between them. In DNA form, the CDR3 reads TGTGCCAGCAGTCCCGAGAGGCAATACGAGCAGTACGTC. It codes for CASSPERQYEQYV.

The V call is TRBV7-8, the J call TRBJ1-1; a weak D match, TRBD1 (5 bases). Germline CDR1 is SGHVS and CDR2 is FQNEAQ. Between the trimmed V and J ends, which lost 5 bases and 7 bases, there was a span of 11 bases. The CDR3 consists of 12 residues. The DNA for the CDR3 is TGTGCCAGCAGCCCGACAGACCGTGAAGCTTTCTTT. This translates into CASSPTDREAFF.

The genes are TRBV25-1 and TRBJ1-2, with TRBD1 as a possible D gene (5 bases). Germline V gives CDR1 MGHDK, CDR2 SYGVNS. V lost 1 base to trimming and J lost 4 bases, with 7 bases between them. The CDR3 is 13 residues long. DNA for the CDR3: TGTGCCAGCAGTGAATGGGGGGTCTATGGCTACACCTTC. This codes for CASSEWGVYGYTF.

This chain joins TRBV6-6 and TRBJ2-7, with 9 bases lining up with TRBD1. The germline CDR1 and CDR2 sequences are MNHNY and SVGAGI (reference sequence). The ends lost 5 bases at V and 5 bases at J; junction bases unmatched: 10. This CDR3 has 15 amino acids. CDR3 in DNA: TGTGCCAGCAGTACGCCGGGACAGGGTTCCCACGAGCAGTACGTC. Translation: CASSTPGQGSHEQYV.

In its sample, this clone ranks as medium-sized. This sample also contains other DNA sequences that code for the same CDR3. This chain uses TRBV7-6 with TRBJ2-7, with 8 bases matching TRBD1. V lost 3 bases and J lost 4; bases outside the gene matches: 2. The germline CDR1 and CDR2 sequences are SGHVS and FNYEAQ. The CDR3 is made up of 13 amino acids. The CDR3 protein is CASSFRQGYEQYV. The CDR3 DNA follows: TGTGCCAGCAGCTTCAGACAGGGGTACGAGCAGTACGTC.

The V call is TRBV25-1, the J call TRBJ2-1, with D perhaps TRBD2 (5 bases). The germline V gene has CDR1 MGHDK and CDR2 SYGVNS. V lost 4 bases and J 0 bases, leaving 16 bases between the germline ends. This CDR3 is built from 17 residues. The CDR3 DNA reads TGTGCCAGCAGTGTCCCGGGTAGGGAGAACTCCTACAATGAGCAGTTCTTC. It encodes CASSVPGRENSYNEQFF.

This chain connects TRBV2 to TRBJ1-6; D is possibly TRBD1 (6 bases). The CDR3 covers 17 residues. Germline-derived CDR1 and CDR2 are SNHLY and FYNNEI. V was trimmed by 7 bases and J by 0 bases, leaving 16 bases between them. The CDR3 protein is CASKSPGHISYNSPLHF. In DNA form, the CDR3 reads TGTGCCAGCAAATCGCCGGGACACATCTCCTATAATTCACCCCTCCACTTT.

The chain couples TRBV27 to TRBJ1-4, with 11 bases that match TRBD1. Per germline, CDR1 MNHEY and CDR2 SMNVEV (reference sequence). With 5 bases clipped from V and 7 bases from J, the junction kept 3 bases outside the gene matches. The CDR3 runs to 14 residues. This chain's CDR3 is CASSDGQGAEKLFF. CDR3 nucleotide sequence: TGTGCCAGCAGTGATGGACAGGGGGCTGAAAAACTGTTTTTT.

The chain couples TRBV5-6 to TRBJ2-3; the match to TRBD2 covers 9 bases. The germline CDR1 and CDR2 sequences are SGHDT and YYEEEE. The CDR3 totals 15 residues. The trim removed 2 bases at V and 2 bases at J, leaving 3 bases unmatched. DNA of the CDR3: TGTGCCAGCAGCTTCATAGCGGGGGACACAGATACGCAGTATTTT. As protein: CASSFIAGDTDTQYF. Using reference TRBV5-6 and TRBJ2-3 for the parts outside the CDR3, the full variable domain is DAGVTQSPTHLIKTRGQQVTLRCSPKSGHDTVSWYQQALGQGPQFIFQYYEEEERQRGNFPDRFSGHQFPNYSSELNVNALLLGDSALYLCASSFIAGDTDTQYFGPGTRLTVL.

The chain links TRBV16 to TRBJ1-6, with 7 positions matching TRBD1. With 5 bases clipped from V and 0 bases from J, the junction kept 7 bases outside the gene matches. The CDR3 extends over 17 amino acids. Germline CDR1 is KGHSY and CDR2 is FQNENV. The CDR3: CASSSTGVDSYNSPLHF. The CDR3 nucleotides read TGTGCCAGCAGCTCAACAGGGGTCGACTCCTATAATTCACCCCTCCACTTT.